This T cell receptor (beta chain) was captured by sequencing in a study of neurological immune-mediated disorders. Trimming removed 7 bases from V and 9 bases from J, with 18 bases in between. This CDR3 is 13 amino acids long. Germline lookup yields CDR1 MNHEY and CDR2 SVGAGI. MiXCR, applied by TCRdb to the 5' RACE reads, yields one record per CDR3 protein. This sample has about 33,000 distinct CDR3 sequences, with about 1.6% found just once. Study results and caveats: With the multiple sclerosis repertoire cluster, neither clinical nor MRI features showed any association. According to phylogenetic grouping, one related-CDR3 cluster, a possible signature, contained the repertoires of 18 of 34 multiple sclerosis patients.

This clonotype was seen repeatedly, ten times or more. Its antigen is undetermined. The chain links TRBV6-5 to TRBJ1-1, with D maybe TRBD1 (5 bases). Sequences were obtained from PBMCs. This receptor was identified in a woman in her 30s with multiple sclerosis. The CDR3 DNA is TGTGCCAGCAACCCCAGGGCCTTTGGGCAAGCTTTCTTT. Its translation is CASNPRAFGQAFF.